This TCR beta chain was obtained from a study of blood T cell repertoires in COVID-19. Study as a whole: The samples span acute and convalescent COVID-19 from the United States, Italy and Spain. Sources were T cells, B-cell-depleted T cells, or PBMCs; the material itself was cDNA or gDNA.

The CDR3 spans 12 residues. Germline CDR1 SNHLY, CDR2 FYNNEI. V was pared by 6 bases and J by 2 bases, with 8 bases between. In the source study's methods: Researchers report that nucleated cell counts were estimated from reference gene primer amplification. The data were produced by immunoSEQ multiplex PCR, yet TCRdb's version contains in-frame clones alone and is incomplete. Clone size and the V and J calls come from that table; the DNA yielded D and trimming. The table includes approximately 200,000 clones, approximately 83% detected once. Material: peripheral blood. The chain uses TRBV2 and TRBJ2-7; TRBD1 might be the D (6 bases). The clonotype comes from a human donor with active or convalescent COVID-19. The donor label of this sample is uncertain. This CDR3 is CASSTGTYEQYF. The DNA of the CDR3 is TGTGCCAGCAGCACAGGGACCTACGAGCAGTACTTC.